The 12 T cell receptor beta chains in this list originate from one sample, sequenced in a study of Tregs in tolerant kidney transplant recipients. The data were produced by immunoSEQ multiplex PCR, yet TCRdb's version contains in-frame clones alone and is incomplete. The profile shows about 100,000 clones, 80% to 95% of them singletons. The nonmyeloablative bone marrow transplants came from related graft donors, with transient mixed chimerism. The sample was CD4+ T cells from blood (PBMCs), taken 12 months after the transplant. The receptors come from a human patient who received a combined kidney and bone marrow transplant. Some T cells may trace back to the graft donor.

This clone appeared a single time. The V and J genes are TRBV7-7 and TRBJ2-7; unclear D gene. Trimming stripped 3 bases from V and 5 bases from J, with 8 bases between. The CDR3 covers 12 residues. Germline CDR1 SSHAT, CDR2 FNYEAQ (reference sequence). The CDR3 DNA reads as TGTGCCAGCAGCTTCGGGTTGGACGAGCAGTACTTC. This sequence encodes CASSFGLDEQYF. The variable domain in full, completed from reference TRBV7-7 and TRBJ2-7, reads GAGVSQSPRYKVTKRGQDVTLRCDPISSHATLYWYQQALGQGPEFLTYFNYEAQPDKSGLPSDRFSAERPEGSISTLTIQRTEQRDSAMYRCASSFGLDEQYFGPGTRLTVT.

V is TRBV4-1 and J is TRBJ2-1; 7 bases align to TRBD1. Per the germline V gene, CDR1 is MGHRA and CDR2 is YSYEKL. Unmatched junction bases numbered 6, after V lost 0 bases and J lost 4 bases. The CDR3 runs to 16 residues. As DNA, the CDR3 is TGCGCCAGCAGCCAAGATCCTCCGGGACAGTACAATGAGCAGTTCTTC. It encodes CASSQDPPGQYNEQFF.

The rearrangement joins TRBV27 to TRBJ1-4; 10 bases fit TRBD1. In germline, CDR1 is MNHEY, CDR2 SMNVEV (reference sequence). This CDR3 comprises 16 residues. The trim removed 3 bases at V and 6 bases at J, leaving 7 bases unmatched. This CDR3 reads CASSFLSGTGDEKLFF. The CDR3, as DNA: TGTGCCAGCAGTTTCCTTTCCGGGACAGGGGATGAAAAACTGTTTTTT.

This rearrangement joins TRBV28 to TRBJ2-2; perhaps TRBD2 as D (5 bases). CDR1 is MDHEN and CDR2 is SYDVKM in the germline V gene. The CDR3 spans 18 residues. The ends were cut back, 1 base at V and 0 bases at J, with 15 bases in the middle. The CDR3 DNA reads as TGTGCCAGCAGTTTATTGGAAGGTCGGGGTTCGAACACCGGGGAGCTGTTTTTT. Translation: CASSLLEGRGSNTGELFF.

CDR3 in DNA: TGCAGCGCTGATAACCGACTAGCGGGAGAGACCCAGTACTTC. It yields the protein CSADNRLAGETQYF. This chain joins TRBV29-1 and TRBJ2-5; TRBD2 agrees at 10 bases. This CDR3 contains 14 residues. The ends lost 7 bases at V and 4 bases at J; junction bases unmatched: 9. Per germline, CDR1 SQVTM and CDR2 ANQGSEA.

DNA of the CDR3: TGCGCCAGCAGCCAAGTTACCCTGTCTGGGACAGGGATAGACAATGAGCAGTTCTTC. Protein sequence: CASSQVTLSGTGIDNEQFF. The chain employs TRBV4-1 and TRBJ2-1; TRBD1 aligns across 9 bases. The V segment lost 1 base and the J segment 5 bases; nucleotides outside the gene matches: 15. The germline V gene encodes CDR1 MGHRA and CDR2 YSYEKL. The CDR3 is 19 residues long.

This chain links TRBV7-3 with TRBJ2-2; 7 positions match TRBD1. The V gene's germline CDR1 is SGHTA and CDR2 FQGTGA. The CDR3 is made up of 17 amino acids. After removal of 5 bases from V and 3 bases from J, the junction contained 12 bases not matched to a gene. The CDR3 sequence: CASSQPGGPSDTGELFF. In nucleotides, the CDR3 is TGTGCCAGCAGCCAACCAGGGGGTCCCTCAGACACCGGGGAGCTGTTTTTT.

This chain links TRBV2 with TRBJ1-1, with 10 nucleotides matching TRBD1. Germline CDR1 SNHLY, CDR2 FYNNEI. The CDR3 sequence is 14 residues long. J gave up 5 bases and V 6 bases, and 6 bases lay outside the gene matches. CDR3 sequence: CASRRQGAGTEAFF. CDR3 DNA: TGTGCCAGCAGGCGACAGGGGGCTGGTACTGAAGCTTTCTTT.

This rearrangement joins TRBV19 to TRBJ2-3, with 7 bases that match TRBD2. Germline CDR1 reads LNHDA; CDR2 reads SQIVND (reference sequence). The CDR3 spans 15 residues. The J segment lost 5 bases and the V segment lost 10 bases, leaving 15 bases of the junction unmatched. The CDR3 here is CATSLGAGLEDTQYF. CDR3 DNA: TGTGCCACCTCTCTTGGAGCGGGGCTTGAAGATACGCAGTATTTT.

V usage is TRBV9 and J usage is TRBJ2-1; 10 nucleotides line up with TRBD2. V was pared by 4 bases and J by 7 bases, with 14 bases of the junction left unmatched. CDR3 size: 17 residues. Germline CDR1 is SGDLS and CDR2 is YYNGEE. The CDR3 nucleotides are TGTGCCAGCAGCCCCCCCGTTGGTAGCGGGAGGATAAATGAGCAGTTCTTC. Encoded protein: CASSPPVGSGRINEQFF.

This clone was seen only a few times. The gene calls are TRBV7-9 and TRBJ2-3; 9 bases align to TRBD2. V was clipped by 1 base and J by 1 base; unmatched bases: 3. Germline assignment: CDR1 SEHNR and CDR2 FQNEAQ (reference sequence). This CDR3 contains 16 residues. The CDR3 nucleotides read TGTGCCAGCAGCTTAGTTAGCGGGAGTGGCACAGATACGCAGTATTTT. Protein: CASSLVSGSGTDTQYF.

As concerns this clone: One end of the junction varies from germline; a read error may be responsible. V gene TRBV12-5 combines with J gene TRBJ1-2, with D possibly matching TRBD1 (5 bases). The CDR3 is 9 amino acids. Germline V gives CDR1 LGHNT, CDR2 FRNRAP. DNA for the CDR3: TGTGCTAGTGGCCCAGACAGAGCCTTC. It is translated as CASGPDRAF.